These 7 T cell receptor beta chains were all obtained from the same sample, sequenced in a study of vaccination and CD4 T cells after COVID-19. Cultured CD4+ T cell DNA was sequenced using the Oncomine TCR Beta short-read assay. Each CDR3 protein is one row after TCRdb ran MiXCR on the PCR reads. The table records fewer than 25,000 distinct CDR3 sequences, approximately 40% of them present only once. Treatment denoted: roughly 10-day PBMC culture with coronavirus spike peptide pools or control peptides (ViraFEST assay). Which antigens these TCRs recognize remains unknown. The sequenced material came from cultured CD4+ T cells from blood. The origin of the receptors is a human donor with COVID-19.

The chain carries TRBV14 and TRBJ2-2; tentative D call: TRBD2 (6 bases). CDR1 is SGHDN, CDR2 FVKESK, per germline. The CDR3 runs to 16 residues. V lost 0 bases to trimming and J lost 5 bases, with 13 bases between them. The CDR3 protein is CASSQDASSETGELFF. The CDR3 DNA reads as TGTGCCAGCAGCCAAGACGCTTCTAGCGAAACCGGGGAGCTGTTTTTT. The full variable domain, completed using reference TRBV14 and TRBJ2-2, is EAGVTQFPSHSVIEKGQTVTLRCDPISGHDNLYWYRRVMGKEIKFLLHFVKESKQDESGMPNNRFLAERTGGTYSTLKVQPAELEDSGVYFCASSQDASSETGELFFGEGSRLTVL.

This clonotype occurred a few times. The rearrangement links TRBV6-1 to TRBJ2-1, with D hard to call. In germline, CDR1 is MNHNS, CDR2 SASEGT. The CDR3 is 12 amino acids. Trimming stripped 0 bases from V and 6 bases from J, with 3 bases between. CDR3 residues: CASSEAGNEQFF. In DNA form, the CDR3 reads TGTGCCAGCAGTGAAGCGGGCAATGAGCAGTTCTTC.

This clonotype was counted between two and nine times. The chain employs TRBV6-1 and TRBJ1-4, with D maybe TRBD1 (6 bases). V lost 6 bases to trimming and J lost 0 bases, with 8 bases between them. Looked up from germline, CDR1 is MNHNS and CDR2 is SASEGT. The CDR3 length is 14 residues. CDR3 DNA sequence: TGTGCCAGCAGACAGGGACCAACTAATGAAAAACTGTTTTTT. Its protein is CASRQGPTNEKLFF.

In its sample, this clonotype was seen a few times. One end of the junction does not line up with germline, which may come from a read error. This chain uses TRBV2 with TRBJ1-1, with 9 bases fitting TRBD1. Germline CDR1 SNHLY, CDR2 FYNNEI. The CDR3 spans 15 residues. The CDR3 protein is CASREGQGLNTEAFF. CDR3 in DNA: TGTGCCAGCAGGGAAGGACAGGGGTTGAACACTGAAGCTTTCTTT.

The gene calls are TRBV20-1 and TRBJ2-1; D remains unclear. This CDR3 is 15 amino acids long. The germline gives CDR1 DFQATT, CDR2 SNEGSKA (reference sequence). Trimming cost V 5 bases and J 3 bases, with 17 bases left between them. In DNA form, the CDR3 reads TGCAGTGCTTTGAAGGGCCTCGACTTCTACAATGAGCAGTTCTTC. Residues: CSALKGLDFYNEQFF.

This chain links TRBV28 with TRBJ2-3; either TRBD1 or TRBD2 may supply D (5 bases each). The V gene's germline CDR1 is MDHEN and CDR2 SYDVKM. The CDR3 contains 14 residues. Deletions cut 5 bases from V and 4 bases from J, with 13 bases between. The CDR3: CASSPSLGADTQYF. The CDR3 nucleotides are TGTGCCAGCAGTCCCTCCCTGGGGGCAGATACGCAGTATTTT.

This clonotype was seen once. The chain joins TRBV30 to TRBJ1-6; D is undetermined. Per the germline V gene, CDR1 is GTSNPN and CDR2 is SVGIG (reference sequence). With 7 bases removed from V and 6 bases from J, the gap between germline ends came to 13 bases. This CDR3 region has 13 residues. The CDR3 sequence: CAFCIGRNSPLHF. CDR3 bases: TGTGCCTTCTGTATAGGGCGTAATTCACCCCTCCACTTT.